These T cell receptor beta chains were read from a single sample in a study of shared T cell receptors in the human thymus. Using immunoSEQ multiplex PCR, the repertoire was profiled, and TCRdb retains in-frame clones only, with some absent. Here the sample spans roughly 500,000 clones, roughly 74% being singletons. The sample also formed part of further work on human thymus T cells.

The sequenced sample consisted of thymocytes. The receptors come from a boy in the first two years of life with a congenital heart defect. The CDR3 runs from the conserved cysteine through the conserved F or W. The order of the fields is D gene, clone size, J gene, V gene, CDR3 DNA, CDR3 protein. D genes are given only for firm matches. Only some rows state a clone size, as once, few, many or a class for expanded clones.

>NA|NA|TRBJ2-2|TRBV5-1
TGCGCCAGCAGCGGGAGAAAAACTAGTCCCGGGGAGCTGTTTTTT
CASSGRKTSPGELFF
>TRBD1|once|TRBJ1-1|TRBV7-6
TGTGCCAGCAGCTCGAGAAAGGGGACAGCGAACACTGAAGCTTTCTTT
CASSSRKGTANTEAFF
>TRBD1|NA|TRBJ1-1|TRBV4-3
TGCGCCAGCAGCCAGGACAGGGGGACGGGGACTGAAGCTTTCTTT
CASSQDRGTGTEAFF
>NA|few|TRBJ2-1|TRBV19
TGTGCCAGTAGGTCCCGCGATGAGCAGTTCTTC
CASRSRDEQFF
>TRBD1|NA|TRBJ2-2|TRBV28
TGTGCCAGCAGTATGTGGGACAGGGCGAACACCGGGGAGCTGTTTTTT
CASSMWDRANTGELFF
>NA|NA|TRBJ2-7|TRBV27
TGTGCCAGCAGTCCCAAGAGCTCCTACGAGCAGTACTTC
CASSPKSSYEQYF
>TRBD1|NA|TRBJ2-7|TRBV30
TGTGCCTGGAGCACCGGCTGGGACAGGGTCGCCTACGAGCAGTACTTC
CAWSTGWDRVAYEQYF
>NA|once|TRBJ2-7|TRBV27
TGTGCCAGCAGTTACCGGGACAACTCCTACGAGCAGTACTTC
CASSYRDNSYEQYF
>NA|NA|TRBJ2-4|TRBV4-2
TGTGCCAGCAGCCAAGATCCCATAGCGGAACCCCTAGCCAAAAACATTCAGTACTTC
CASSQDPIAEPLAKNIQYF
>TRBD2|NA|TRBJ2-7|TRBV2
TGTGCCAGCGTCGGGACTAGCGGGATGTGTCAGTACTTC
CASVGTSGMCQYF
>TRBD2|NA|TRBJ2-5|TRBV2
TGTGCCAGCAGTGAAGGACTAGCGGGAGAGACCCAGTACTTC
CASSEGLAGETQYF